What follows are 5 T cell receptor beta chains derived from one specimen sequenced in a study of identical twins. One entry per CDR3 protein results from TCRdb running MiXCR on the 5' RACE reads. The repertoire holds 200,000 to 250,000 distinct CDR3 sequences, with about 7.5% as singletons. The same sample was also used in a study of yellow fever vaccine responses in identical twins.

The sample was memory (CD45RO+) T cells sorted from blood. The receptor source for this set is a woman younger than 35 in good health.

The chain couples TRBV3-1 to TRBJ1-1, with D possibly TRBD1 on 6 matching bases. This CDR3 spans 14 amino acids. Per the germline V gene, CDR1 is LGHDT and CDR2 is YNNKEL (reference sequence). Between the trimmed V and J ends, which lost 1 base and 6 bases, there was a span of 12 bases. The CDR3 region has the DNA TGTGCCAGCAGCCAAGTGGACAGTAGTTCTGAAGCTTTCTTT. This sequence encodes CASSQVDSSSEAFF. The entire variable domain, with the rest obtained from reference TRBV3-1 and TRBJ1-1, is as follows: DTAVSQTPKYLVTQMGNDKSIKCEQNLGHDTMYWYKQDSKKFLKIMFSYNNKELIINETVPNRFSPKSPDKAHLNLHINSLELGDSAVYFCASSQVDSSSEAFFGQGTRLTVV.

This clonotype was counted ten times or more. The V call is TRBV7-2, the J call TRBJ2-1; D possibly matches TRBD1 or TRBD2 (6 bases each). This CDR3 contains 12 residues. Looked up from germline, CDR1 is SGHTA and CDR2 is FQGNSA. V lost 8 bases to trimming and J lost 5 bases, with 10 bases between them. The CDR3 here is CASRRDNNEQFF. The CDR3 coding sequence is TGTGCCAGCCGGAGGGACAACAATGAGCAGTTCTTC.

In its sample, this clonotype was seen a few times. V gene TRBV9 combines with J gene TRBJ2-1; 9 positions match TRBD1. The length of the CDR3 is 14 residues. CDR1 SGDLS and CDR2 YYNGEE come from the germline V gene. After removal of 0 bases from V and 7 bases from J, the junction contained 2 bases not matched to a gene. CDR3 region: CASSVGGQGNEQFF. For the CDR3, the DNA is TGTGCCAGCAGCGTAGGGGGACAGGGAAATGAGCAGTTCTTC.

V usage is TRBV18 and J usage is TRBJ2-2, with 9 bases identical to TRBD2. V gave up 6 bases and J gave up 4 bases; unmatched junction bases: 6. The CDR3 has 15 amino acids. Germline lookup yields CDR1 KGHSH and CDR2 LQKENI. CDR3 protein: CASSPGTSLTGELFF. The CDR3 nucleotides are TGTGCCAGCTCCCCCGGGACTAGCCTCACCGGGGAGCTGTTTTTT.

At least ten counts were recorded for this clonotype. V gene TRBV27 combines with J gene TRBJ2-1, with 10 bases identical to TRBD2. Germline V CDR1 and CDR2: MNHEY, SMNVEV (reference sequence). The CDR3 is 17 residues long. V dropped 5 bases and J dropped 4; count of bases not matched to a gene: 11. The CDR3 region is CASSLQWRTSGYNEQFF. The DNA of the CDR3 is TGTGCCAGCAGTCTACAATGGCGGACTAGCGGATACAATGAGCAGTTCTTC.